The T cell receptor (beta chain) described here comes from a study of shared clonotypes between healthy human individuals (dated by TCRdb to about 2020). With regard to the full study: Three men and a couple of women, aged 18 to 49 years, made up the cohort. Per donor, leukapheresis produced somewhere between about 0.9 and 10 billion PBMCs. For each donor, CD4 naive and CD4 memory were each given three plates, CD8 naive was given two plates, and CD8 memory was given one plate. To increase sequencing depth and limit assay-specific biases, different laboratories used diverse techniques to prepare libraries and sequence TCR repertoires. The study deeply sequenced blood TCR repertoires of several healthy adults to estimate repertoire size and the extent of clonotype sharing between individuals.

This clone was found once. Its antigen target is currently unknown. One base away there is no much larger clone; base qualities are not given. From its cysteine to its phenylalanine, the CDR3 spans 19 amino acids. This entry keeps only the CDR3 DNA: 57 bases, framed from base 1. The germline V gene gives CDR1 as SGHRS and CDR2 as YFSETQ. The germline V end is reduced by 3 bases and the J end by 0 bases; junction bases left unmatched: 15. General conclusions and limits of the study: When four donors were compared, the shared fraction of clonotypes was roughly 4.8% for naive CD4, roughly 3.4% for naive CD8, roughly 2.5% for memory CD4, and roughly 0.43% for memory CD8. Only blood was sampled, and tissue TCR repertoires likely differ from those in blood. Based on pairwise subsampling, the degree of clonotype sharing among donors was expected to be affected by sequencing depth. Higher generation probabilities were observed for clonotypes shared by all four sorted-subset donors than for non-shared clonotypes. The small number of donors limited the genetic and exposure-history diversity represented. Larger estimated clonotype richness was generally found for naive subsets than for memory subsets. Rarefaction of sorted-subset datasets indicated incomplete sequencing despite the large sequencing depth.

The donors were healthy, HIV-negative adults with no recently reported acute infections or vaccinations. Every donor was a Caucasian adult living in Nashville, Tennessee, USA. Magnetic negative selection was used to enrich CD4+ T cells, after which naive cells were positively selected on CD45RA and the negative fraction became the memory subset. After blood collection by leukapheresis, PBMCs were isolated using Ficoll-Histopaque density gradient centrifugation and then cryopreserved in the vapor phase of liquid nitrogen. Analytical flow cytometry was used to check the purity and quantity of each magnetically sorted T cell population. From each sorted fraction, genomic DNA was isolated and quantified by UV absorbance on a Nanodrop 2000c. Using the deep immunoSEQ assay, TCR CDR3 regions were amplified from genomic DNA by multiplex PCR. For each cell subset, the extracted genomic DNA was distributed evenly across all wells of several immunoSEQ 96-well plates, and each plate served as one replicate. For sorted subsets, about 200 ng genomic DNA, equal to 25,000 to 35,000 T cell genomes, was loaded into each replicate PCR. Purified libraries were measured with a Qubit 3.0 fluorometer, size-checked on a Bioanalyzer 2100, and measured again with the KAPA Library Quantification kit. Every immunoSEQ 96-well plate was sequenced on a separate single-read 150-cycle Illumina NextSeq 550 flow cell. The study's processing was this. Because the immunoSEQ output included only junctional sequences and no quality scores, the filtering could not be the same as the filtering used for full-length reads. Sequences were annotated with PyIR, a Python wrapper for IgBLAST v1.9, using IMGT germline references to assign V/J genes and CDR3. Reads with weak V/J assignments (E-value above 1e-6), missing CDR3, stop codons, out-of-frame junctions, or ambiguous translated residues were removed. V3J clonotypes were defined by identical inferred V gene, J gene, and CDR3 amino acid sequence. To compute the percentage overlap between repertoires, the number of shared unique clonotypes was divided by the size of the smaller repertoire. Richness of each repertoire was evaluated using RTK rarefaction, the Chao1 estimator, and Recon v2.1 estimates of unobserved clonotypes. OLGA was used to compute generation probabilities for all TCRbeta clonotypes that the gDNA method yielded from four donors. The table was pulled from immuneACCESS by TCRdb, which kept in-frame rearrangements only. Such tables lose some clones; where checked, under half of the loss comes from unresolved V genes, and the rest has no known cause. Clone size and V and J calls were adopted from that table, with D and trimming inferred from the DNA. This sample lists roughly 2.5 million clones; more than 80% were detected once. 0.14% of the sample is taken by the ten largest.

The sample was naive CD4+ T cells sorted from blood. The cell subset or site label of this sample denotes: CD45RA+ positively selected. In this chain, TRBV5-1 is recombined with TRBJ1-2; the central 9 bases match TRBD1. The receptor was isolated from a man aged 18 to 30 in good health. At the DNA level, the sequence is TGCGCCAGCAGCTCCTTGTTCAAACGGGACAGGGAAGCTAACTATGGCTACACCTTC. Its protein reads: CASSSLFKRDREANYGYTF.